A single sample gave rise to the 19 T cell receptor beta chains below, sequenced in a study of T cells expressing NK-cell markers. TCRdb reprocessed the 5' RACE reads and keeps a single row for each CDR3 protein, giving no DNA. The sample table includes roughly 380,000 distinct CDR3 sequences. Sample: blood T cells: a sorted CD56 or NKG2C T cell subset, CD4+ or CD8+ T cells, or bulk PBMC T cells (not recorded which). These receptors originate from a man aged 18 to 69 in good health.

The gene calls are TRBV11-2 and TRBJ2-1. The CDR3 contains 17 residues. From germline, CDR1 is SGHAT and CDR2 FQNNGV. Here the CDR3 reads CASSSHPTTRSYNEQFF.

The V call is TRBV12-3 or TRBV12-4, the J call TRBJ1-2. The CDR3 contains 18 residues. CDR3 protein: CASSLGTPSRPSNYGYTF.

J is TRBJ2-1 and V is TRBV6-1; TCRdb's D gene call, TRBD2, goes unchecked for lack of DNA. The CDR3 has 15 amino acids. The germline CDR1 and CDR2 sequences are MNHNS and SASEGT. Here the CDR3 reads CASSKLGLEYNEQFF.

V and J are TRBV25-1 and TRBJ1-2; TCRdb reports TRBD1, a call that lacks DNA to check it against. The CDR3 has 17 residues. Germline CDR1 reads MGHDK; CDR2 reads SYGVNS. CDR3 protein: CASSAPRDRGWYYGYTF.

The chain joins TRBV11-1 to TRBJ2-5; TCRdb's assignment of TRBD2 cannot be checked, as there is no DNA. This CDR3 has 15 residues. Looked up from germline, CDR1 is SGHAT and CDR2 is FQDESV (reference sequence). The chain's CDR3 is CASSSQRGGPETQYF.

The CDR3 here is CASSHDGIQFF. The chain links TRBV4-1 to TRBJ2-1; TCRdb's D call, TRBD1, is unchecked because there is no DNA. Germline CDR1 and CDR2: MGHRA and YSYEKL. The CDR3 sequence is 11 residues long.

CDR3 residues: CSATDPYGGAGETQYF. The chain combines TRBV20-1 with TRBJ2-5; absent DNA, TCRdb's TRBD1 call cannot be checked. The CDR3 spans 16 residues. Looked up from germline, CDR1 is DFQATT and CDR2 is SNEGSKA (reference sequence).

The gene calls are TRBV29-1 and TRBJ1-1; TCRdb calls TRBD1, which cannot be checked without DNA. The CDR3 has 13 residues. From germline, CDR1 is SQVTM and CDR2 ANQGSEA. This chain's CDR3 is CSARQGGETEAFF.

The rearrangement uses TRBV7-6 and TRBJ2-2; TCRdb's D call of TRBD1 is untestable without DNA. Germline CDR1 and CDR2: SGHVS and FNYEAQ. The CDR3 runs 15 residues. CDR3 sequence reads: CASSPGTVITGELFF. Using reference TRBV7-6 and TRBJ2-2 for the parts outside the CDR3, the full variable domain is GAGVSQSPRYKVTKRGQDVALRCDPISGHVSLYWYRQALGQGPEFLTYFNYEAQQDKSGLPNDRFSAERPEGSISTLTIQRTEQRDSAMYRCASSPGTVITGELFFGEGSRLTVL.

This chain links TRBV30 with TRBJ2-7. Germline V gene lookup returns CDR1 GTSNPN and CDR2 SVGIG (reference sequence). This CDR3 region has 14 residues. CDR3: CAWREAGSSYEQYF.

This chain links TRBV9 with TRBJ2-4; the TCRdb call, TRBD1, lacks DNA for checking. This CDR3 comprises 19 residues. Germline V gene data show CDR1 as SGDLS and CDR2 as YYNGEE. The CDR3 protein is CASSVEGIGTRGAKNIQYF.

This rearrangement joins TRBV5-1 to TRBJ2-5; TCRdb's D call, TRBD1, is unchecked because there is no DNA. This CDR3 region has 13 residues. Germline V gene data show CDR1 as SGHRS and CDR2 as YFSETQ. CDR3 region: CASSQGILETQYF.

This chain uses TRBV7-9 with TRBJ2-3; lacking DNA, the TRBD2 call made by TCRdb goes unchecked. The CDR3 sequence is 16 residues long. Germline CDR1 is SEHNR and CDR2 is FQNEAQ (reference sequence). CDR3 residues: CASSLLSGRGLDTQYF.

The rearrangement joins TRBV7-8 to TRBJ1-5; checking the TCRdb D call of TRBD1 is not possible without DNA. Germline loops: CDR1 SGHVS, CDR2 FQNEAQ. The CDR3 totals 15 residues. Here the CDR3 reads CASSRVRGGNQPQHF. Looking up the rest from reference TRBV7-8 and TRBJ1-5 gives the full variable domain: GAGVSQSPRYKVAKRGQDVALRCDPISGHVSLFWYQQALGQGPEFLTYFQNEAQLDKSGLPSDRFFAERPEGSVSTLKIQRTQQEDSAVYLCASSRVRGGNQPQHFGDGTRLSIL.

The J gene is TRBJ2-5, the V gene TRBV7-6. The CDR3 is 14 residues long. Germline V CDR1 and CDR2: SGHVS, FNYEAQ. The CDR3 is CASSSLGIKETQYF.

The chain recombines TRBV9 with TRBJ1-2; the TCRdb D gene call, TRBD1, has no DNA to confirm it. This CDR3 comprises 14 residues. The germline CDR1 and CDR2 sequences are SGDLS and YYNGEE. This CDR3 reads CASSGRGKTDGYTF.

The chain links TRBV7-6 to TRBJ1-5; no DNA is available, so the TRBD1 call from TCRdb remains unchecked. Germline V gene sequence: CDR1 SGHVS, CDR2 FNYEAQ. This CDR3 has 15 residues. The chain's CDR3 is CASSYGTGAGQPQHF.

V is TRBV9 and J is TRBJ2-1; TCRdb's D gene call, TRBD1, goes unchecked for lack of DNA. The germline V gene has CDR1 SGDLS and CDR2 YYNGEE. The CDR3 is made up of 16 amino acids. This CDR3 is CASSERSGSSDNEQFF.

Here the CDR3 reads CASSVQGVSGANVLTF. The V gene is TRBV9, the J gene TRBJ2-6; TCRdb picks TRBD1, but there is no DNA to check that call. CDR1 and CDR2 (germline): SGDLS, YYNGEE. There are 16 residues in the CDR3.